Sequencing of this TCR beta chain was carried out in a study of blood T cell repertoires in COVID-19 (dated by TCRdb to about 2020). For the study in its entirety: Collaborator samples came from the United States, Italy and Spain and covered acute and convalescent phases of COVID-19. The material from the prospective study consisted of cDNA or gDNA derived from T cells, B-cell-depleted T cells, or PBMCs. Deeply sampled blood TCRbeta repertoires from subjects exposed to, actively infected with, or recovered from COVID-19 were included in the dataset. The repertoires were released in a freely available public database meant as a resource for research on the immune response to SARS-CoV-2. Samples were obtained from the ongoing ImmuneRACE study (first 160 participants) and from approximately 1,200 subjects provided by 6 global collaborators. The sample metadata nearly always contained a de-identified subject ID, COVID-19 status, age in years and sex. Where HLA class I and class II types were available, the types were taken from metadata supplied by the sample provider, not from assay-based typing. What the authors observed across the whole study: Clinical and demographic metadata were provided uncurated, with the amount varying by source and participant.

Enrolling through a virtual design, the prospective study's participants ranged in age from roughly 18 to 95 years and lived across some 23 United States geographic areas. To assign participants to cohorts, the prospective study relied on clinical history that participants themselves reported in a screening survey and a study questionnaire. Recovered participants in ImmuneRACE Cohort 3 were defined by two consecutive negative NP/OP PCR tests, clearance by a healthcare professional, or resolution of symptoms. Each participant in the prospective study had whole blood, serum and a nasopharyngeal or oropharyngeal swab collected by mobile phlebotomists. Additional blood draws and questionnaires over an approximately two-month period could optionally be provided by prospective study participants. Before DNA extraction, blood samples from the prospective study were shipped at room temperature or frozen.

A word on this clone: Its antigen remains undetermined. It has no much larger one-base neighbor in the sample; base qualities were not kept.

TCRbeta CDR3 regions were amplified from genomic DNA by means of the immunoSEQ Assay, a bias-controlled multiplex PCR. Per the source publication's procedure: Within the assay, amplification of reference gene primers was used to estimate how many nucleated cells each sample contained. To quantify the absolute abundance of each unique TCRbeta CDR3 rearrangement, sequence reads were collapsed and filtered. For each sample, productive Simpson clonality was calculated by taking the square root of Simpson's diversity index across productive rearrangements. What TCRdb holds here is the immuneACCESS table cut down to in-frame rearrangements. Part of the clones is not present; checked against another copy, under half of the missing clones reflect an unresolved V gene, and the others are unexplained. The V and J calls and clone size are taken from that table; D and trimming were inferred from the DNA. This sample is represented by approximately 250,000 clones; around 89% of them were singletons. Jointly, the top ten make up more than 3.5% of the sample.

From cysteine to phenylalanine, the CDR3 is 18 amino acids long. Only CDR3 DNA remains: 54 bases, in frame from the first base. CDR1 and CDR2, looked up from the germline V gene (reference sequence), are SGHNT and YYREEE. After removal of 4 bases from V and 5 bases from J, the junction retains 11 bases not matched to a gene. The sequencing input was PBMCs or T cells enriched from blood (not recorded which). Recombination linked TRBV5-4 to TRBJ2-5, with 16 middle bases fitting TRBD2. This sequence was found in a woman younger than 45 who had recovered from COVID-19. The DNA sequence reads TGTGCCAGCAGCGAAGGGACTAGCGGGAGGGCAATCACCGAGACCCAGTACTTC. Its protein is CASSEGTSGRAITETQYF.